This section outlines one T cell receptor beta chain sequence together with its context. The study drew participants aged about 18 to 89 years from 24 US areas. The sample belongs to a study of blood T cell repertoires in COVID-19. Assay used: immunoSEQ multiplex PCR; TCRdb lists only in-frame clones, some missing. Of 150,000 to 200,000 clones listed, roughly four fifths are singletons. The germline V gene has CDR1 MNHEY and CDR2 SVGAGI. CDR3 length: 15 amino acids. The V and J ends lost 6 bases and 8 bases respectively, with 20 bases between them. J is TRBJ2-1 and V is TRBV6-5, with D tentatively TRBD1 (5 bases). Input material: PBMCs or T cells enriched from blood (not recorded which). The sequence was collected from a man aged 45-60 years who had recovered from COVID-19. CDR3: CASSAWGPSRDEQFF. The CDR3 DNA follows: TGTGCCAGCAGCGCCTGGGGTCCCTCCAGGGATGAGCAGTTCTTC.